The 21 T cell receptor beta chains below come from one sample, sequenced in a study of blood T cell repertoires in COVID-19. The method was immunoSEQ multiplex PCR; TCRdb's version includes in-frame clones alone and lacks a portion of them. Of around 80,000 clones listed, approximately 80% are singletons. The sequencing sample was made of peripheral blood. These receptors were collected from a human donor in a cohort sampled during active COVID-19.

The CDR3, as DNA: TGTGCCAGTAGTATCAGGGGGGCTGAAAAACTGTTTTTT. Protein: CASSIRGAEKLFF. The chain uses TRBV19 and TRBJ1-4, with 7 bases identical to TRBD1. Germline V lookup: CDR1 LNHDA, CDR2 SQIVND (reference sequence). The CDR3 runs to 13 residues. V shed 3 bases and J 7 bases; nucleotides not matched to a gene: 2.

The V call is TRBV28, the J call TRBJ1-1; no clear D gene. The length of the CDR3 is 14 residues. V was cut by 5 bases and J by 4 bases, with 14 bases left in between. Germline V gives CDR1 MDHEN, CDR2 SYDVKM. For the CDR3, the DNA is TGTGCCAGCAGTCCGTCGCAGGTGTTCACTGAAGCTTTCTTT. It specifies CASSPSQVFTEAFF.

The rearrangement uses TRBV9 and TRBJ2-3, with D uncertain. There are 15 residues in the CDR3. Germline V gene lookup returns CDR1 SGDLS and CDR2 YYNGEE. The V gene lost 4 bases and the J gene lost 2 bases, with 14 bases spanning the gap. CDR3 amino acids: CASSPLDAPTDTQYF. CDR3 in DNA: TGTGCCAGCAGCCCTCTAGACGCCCCCACAGATACGCAGTATTTT. The full variable domain, its missing parts supplied by reference TRBV9 and TRBJ2-3, is DSGVTQTPKHLITATGQRVTLRCSPRSGDLSVYWYQQSLDQGLQFLIQYYNGEERAKGNILERFSAQQFPDLHSELNLSSLELGDSALYFCASSPLDAPTDTQYFGPGTRLTVL.

The chain uses TRBV6-1 and TRBJ1-2; no clear D gene. Trimming took off 2 bases at V and 8 bases at J, with 9 bases between the two ends. The germline V gene encodes CDR1 MNHNS and CDR2 SASEGT. CDR3 size: 12 residues. The CDR3 protein is CASSEPARGYTF. The CDR3 DNA is TGTGCCAGCAGTGAACCCGCTCGGGGCTACACCTTC.

This chain uses TRBV2 with TRBJ2-7, with 10 bases aligning to TRBD2. Germline CDR1 is SNHLY and CDR2 is FYNNEI. V dropped 6 bases and J dropped 3; count of bases not matched to a gene: 5. The CDR3 contains 14 residues. In DNA form, the CDR3 reads TGTGCCAGCAGGAAAATAGCGGGGGGCTACGAGCAGTACTTC. Encoded protein: CASRKIAGGYEQYF.

The rearrangement uses TRBV4-1 and TRBJ1-5; D may be TRBD1 (6 bases). Per the germline V gene, CDR1 is MGHRA and CDR2 is YSYEKL. The CDR3 is made up of 16 amino acids. The germline V and J ends were trimmed by 1 base and 6 bases, with 16 bases remaining between them. The CDR3 here is CASSQGAARGPQPQHF. In DNA form, the CDR3 reads TGCGCCAGCAGCCAAGGCGCTGCCAGGGGCCCTCAGCCCCAGCATTTT.

The DNA for the CDR3 is TGTGCCAGCAGCTTGATGACTGCGAGCTCTGGAAACACCATATATTTT. Its translation: CASSLMTASSGNTIYF. The J gene is TRBJ1-3, the V gene TRBV5-6; D is unresolved. The CDR3 extends over 16 amino acids. CDR1 is SGHDT and CDR2 is YYEEEE in the germline V gene. Trimming removed 1 base at V and 0 bases at J, with 11 bases between.

In its sample, this clone was seen many times. The J gene is TRBJ2-3, the V gene TRBV2; D is possibly TRBD1 (6 bases). Trimming shortened V by 6 bases and J by 1 base, and 17 bases separated the two germline ends. Germline V gene lookup returns CDR1 SNHLY and CDR2 FYNNEI. The CDR3 covers 16 residues. This CDR3 is CASSSRTVLGTDTQYF. The CDR3 DNA reads as TGTGCCAGCAGCAGTAGGACAGTCCTGGGCACAGATACGCAGTATTTT. Using reference TRBV2 and TRBJ2-3 for the parts outside the CDR3, the full variable domain is EPEVTQTPSHQVTQMGQEVILRCVPISNHLYFYWYRQILGQKVEFLVSFYNNEISEKSEIFDDQFSVERPDGSNFTLKIRSTKLEDSAMYFCASSSRTVLGTDTQYFGPGTRLTVL.

The chain links TRBV6-5 to TRBJ1-5; D gene unclear. The CDR3 consists of 14 residues. Germline V gives CDR1 MNHEY, CDR2 SVGAGI. V was pared by 6 bases and J by 2 bases, with 11 bases between. The chain's CDR3 is CASRTQQGNQPQHF. CDR3 bases: TGTGCCAGCAGGACCCAGCAGGGCAATCAGCCCCAGCATTTT.

This clone has only a few counts. This chain connects TRBV5-6 to TRBJ2-7; 9 nucleotides agree with TRBD1. The CDR3 is 15 residues long. Germline CDR1 is SGHDT and CDR2 is YYEEEE. V lost 0 bases and J lost 3; bases outside the gene matches: 4. This chain's CDR3 is CASSLGDRESYEQYF. CDR3 nucleotide sequence: TGTGCCAGCAGCTTGGGGGACAGGGAGAGCTACGAGCAGTACTTC.

This chain links TRBV5-1 with TRBJ2-7; 11 bases line up with TRBD2. V shed 0 bases, J shed 6 bases, and the junction held 5 bases outside the gene matches. The germline V gene has CDR1 SGHRS and CDR2 YFSETQ. This CDR3 is built from 15 residues. CDR3 in amino acids: CASSLVTSGAFEQYF. CDR3 in DNA: TGCGCCAGCAGCTTGGTGACTAGCGGGGCCTTCGAGCAGTACTTC. Using reference TRBV5-1 and TRBJ2-7 for the parts outside the CDR3, the full variable domain is KAGVTQTPRYLIKTRGQQVTLSCSPISGHRSVSWYQQTPGQGLQFLFEYFSETQRNKGNFPGRFSGRQFSNSRSEMNVSTLELGDSALYLCASSLVTSGAFEQYFGPGTRLTVT.

The chain joins TRBV11-3 to TRBJ2-7; the D gene is possibly TRBD1 (6 bases). This CDR3 contains 14 residues. Deletions cut 5 bases from V and 3 bases from J, with 14 bases between. Per the germline V gene, CDR1 is SGHNT and CDR2 is YENEEA. CDR3 region: CASSLRGGDYEQYF. The CDR3 DNA reads as TGTGCCAGCAGCCTCAGGGGTGGGGACTACGAGCAGTACTTC.

V and J are TRBV6-1 and TRBJ1-5; a weak D match, TRBD1 (5 bases). The germline V and J ends were trimmed by 0 bases and 0 bases, with 15 bases remaining between them. The CDR3 length is 18 residues. Germline V gives CDR1 MNHNS, CDR2 SASEGT. The CDR3 coding sequence is TGTGCCAGCAGTGAAGCGCTTCAGGGCAGTTATAGCAATCAGCCCCAGCATTTT. It is translated as CASSEALQGSYSNQPQHF.

This clone appeared a few times. The rearrangement uses TRBV29-1 and TRBJ1-1; D unclear. CDR1 and CDR2 (germline): SQVTM, ANQGSEA. The germline V and J ends were trimmed by 7 bases and 0 bases, with 18 bases remaining between them. CDR3 length: 15 residues. The CDR3 region has the DNA TGCAGCGGAAGAGGGTTTTTCGGGGTGAACACTGAAGCTTTCTTT. It translates to CSGRGFFGVNTEAFF.

The rearrangement uses TRBV6-6 and TRBJ2-5; 10 bases are shared with TRBD2. V trimming: 6 bases; J trimming: 5 bases; junction bases outside the gene matches: 9. Germline V CDR1 and CDR2: MNHNY, SVGAGI (reference sequence). There are 15 residues in the CDR3. The CDR3 region is CASRGSGGARETQYF. The CDR3 DNA reads as TGTGCCAGCAGGGGGAGCGGGGGGGCCCGGGAGACCCAGTACTTC.

This clone was detected only once. V gene TRBV6-5 combines with J gene TRBJ1-1; tentative D call: TRBD1 (5 bases). Trimming took off 0 bases at V and 4 bases at J, with 12 bases between the two ends. Germline assignment: CDR1 MNHEY and CDR2 SVGAGI. The CDR3 covers 15 residues. CDR3 loop: CASSYSNQGRTEAFF. DNA of the CDR3: TGTGCCAGCAGTTACTCGAATCAGGGTCGCACTGAAGCTTTCTTT.

The rearrangement uses TRBV4-1 and TRBJ1-4; D is undetermined. This CDR3 region has 13 residues. Trimming pared 2 bases from V and 7 bases from J, leaving 8 bases between. The V gene's germline CDR1 is MGHRA and CDR2 YSYEKL. The CDR3 coding sequence is TGCGCCAGCAGCCAAATGCCGAGTGAAAAACTGTTTTTT. Encoded protein: CASSQMPSEKLFF.

The chain recombines TRBV3-1 (or the pseudogene TRBV3-2) with TRBJ2-3; D unclear. The CDR3 covers 15 residues. Germline loops: CDR1 LGHDT, CDR2 YNNKEL (reference sequence). Trimming cost V 4 bases and J 0 bases, with 11 bases left between them. As DNA, the CDR3 is TGTGCCAGCAGCCCTAGAATCCTTAGCACAGATACGCAGTATTTT. Translation gives CASSPRILSTDTQYF.

This chain connects TRBV5-1 to TRBJ2-6, with D perhaps matching TRBD1 (6 bases). Germline assignment: CDR1 SGHRS and CDR2 YFSETQ. The V and J ends lost 4 bases and 1 base respectively, with 18 bases between them. The CDR3 length is 18 residues. In DNA, the CDR3 is TGCGCCAGCAGCCCCCTGACCGGGACACCGTCTGGGGCCAACGTCCTGACTTTC. This gives the protein CASSPLTGTPSGANVLTF.

This rearrangement joins TRBV6-5 to TRBJ1-6; perhaps TRBD1 as D (5 bases). CDR3 length: 14 amino acids. Trimming took off 5 bases at V and 4 bases at J, with 9 bases between the two ends. The germline gives CDR1 MNHEY, CDR2 SVGAGI. CDR3 residues: CASSTRQYNSPLHF. The DNA of the CDR3 is TGTGCCAGCAGTACCCGACAGTATAATTCACCCCTCCACTTT.

The J gene is TRBJ1-4, the V gene TRBV4-1, with TRBD1 matching over 9 bases. V dropped 2 bases and J dropped 8; count of bases not matched to a gene: 6. This CDR3 has 15 amino acids. Germline loops: CDR1 MGHRA, CDR2 YSYEKL. Here the CDR3 reads CASSQQGTGREKLFF. The CDR3 nucleotides read TGCGCCAGCAGCCAACAGGGGACAGGGAGGGAAAAACTGTTTTTT.